Below, 31 T cell receptor beta chains from the same sample are listed, as sequenced in a study of response to subunit inactivated influenza vaccine. TCRdb re-called the RT-PCR reads with MiXCR, one entry per CDR3 protein. The sample yields hundreds of thousands of distinct CDR3 sequences, 12% to 15% seen once. The input for sequencing was PBMCs from blood, taken 14 to 15 days before vaccination. The source is a man aged 50 to 59 who received an inactivated influenza vaccine.

This clonotype was picked up a small number of times. The chain employs TRBV10-3 and TRBJ2-7, with D hard to call. The V gene lost 2 bases and the J gene lost 7 bases, with 24 bases spanning the gap. This CDR3 has 17 amino acids. Germline V gene data show CDR1 as ENHRY and CDR2 as SYGVKD. CDR3 coding DNA: TGTGCCATCAGTGAGCCCCCCAGCCGGGCAGGCGATGAGGAGCAGTACTTC. It encodes CAISEPPSRAGDEEQYF.

The V gene is TRBV5-6, the J gene TRBJ2-1; unclear D gene. This CDR3 is 15 amino acids long. Germline CDR1 SGHDT, CDR2 YYEEEE. V was clipped by 1 base and J by 8 bases, with 16 bases between them. CDR3 nucleotides: TGTGCCAGCAGCTTGATCGGTCCCCGGGTCTATGAGCAGTTCTTC. Amino acid sequence: CASSLIGPRVYEQFF.

This clonotype appeared a few times. This chain uses TRBV20-1 with TRBJ2-3; 7 nucleotides line up with TRBD1. V lost 2 bases and J lost 3; bases outside the gene matches: 11. Germline V gene sequence: CDR1 DFQATT, CDR2 SNEGSKA (reference sequence). The CDR3 covers 16 residues. This chain's CDR3 is CSARPSGTEPTDTQYF. CDR3 coding DNA: TGCAGTGCTAGACCCTCCGGGACAGAGCCTACAGATACGCAGTATTTT.

The chain carries TRBV4-3 and TRBJ1-2, with a possible D match to TRBD1 (5 bases). Trimming shortened V by 4 bases and J by 2 bases, and 11 bases separated the two germline ends. Germline V gives CDR1 LGHNA, CDR2 YSLEER. The CDR3 contains 14 residues. CDR3 sequence (DNA): TGCGCCAGCAGCCGAGGGGATCTGAACTATGGCTACACCTTC. This encodes CASSRGDLNYGYTF.

This chain links TRBV15 with TRBJ2-1, with D tentatively TRBD1 or TRBD2 (5 bases each). The CDR3 runs 14 residues. The V gene lost 3 bases and the J gene lost 5 bases, with 11 bases spanning the gap. Per germline, CDR1 LNHNV and CDR2 YYDKDF (reference sequence). The CDR3 nucleotides are TGTGCCACCAGCAGGACGGGGCTGGACAATGAGCAGTTCTTC. It encodes CATSRTGLDNEQFF.

This clonotype turned up a few times. The chain employs TRBV7-9 and TRBJ1-2, with 7 positions matching TRBD1. CDR3 length: 13 residues. CDR1 SEHNR and CDR2 FQNEAQ come from the germline V gene (reference sequence). V shed 5 bases and J 8 bases; nucleotides not matched to a gene: 8. CDR3 nucleotides: TGTGCCAGCAGCCCGACAGGGACTGTCGGCTACACCTTC. It translates to CASSPTGTVGYTF.

This chain uses TRBV9 with TRBJ2-1, with D possibly being TRBD1 (6 bases). The CDR3 has 14 residues. V shed 4 bases and J shed 10 bases, with 18 bases lying between them. Germline V gene data show CDR1 as SGDLS and CDR2 as YYNGEE. CDR3: CASSPRRGNYEQFF. CDR3 DNA sequence: TGTGCCAGCAGCCCCCGCAGGGGTAACTACGAGCAGTTCTTC.

Concerning this clonotype itself: One end of the junction varies from germline; a read error may be responsible. The chain links TRBV7-7 to TRBJ2-3; no reliable D call. This CDR3 spans 15 amino acids. Germline-derived CDR1 and CDR2 are SSHAT and FNYEAQ (reference sequence). The CDR3 is CASSKTPGSTDTQYF. CDR3 in DNA: TGTGCTAGCAGCAAAACACCCGGTAGCACAGATACGCAGTATTTT.

The chain has TRBV3-1 and TRBJ2-1; no clear D. The germline V gene encodes CDR1 LGHDT and CDR2 YNNKEL (reference sequence). With 0 bases removed from V and 5 bases from J, the gap between germline ends came to 17 bases. This CDR3 contains 17 residues. CDR3 region: CASSQDLGIERHNEQFF. In nucleotides, the CDR3 is TGTGCCAGCAGCCAAGATCTTGGGATAGAAAGGCACAATGAGCAGTTCTTC.

A few counts support this clonotype. The chain uses TRBV11-1 and TRBJ2-2, with D possibly TRBD2 on 5 matching bases. The ends were cut back, 6 bases at V and 0 bases at J, with 29 bases in the middle. Germline V lookup: CDR1 SGHAT, CDR2 FQDESV (reference sequence). This CDR3 is 21 amino acids long. The CDR3 nucleotides are TGTGCCAGCAGGATTGGAATAGGCTACGTCACAACTAGGACGAACACCGGGGAGCTGTTTTTT. This codes for CASRIGIGYVTTRTNTGELFF.

The rearrangement uses TRBV5-1 and TRBJ2-1, with D perhaps matching TRBD1 (5 bases). The CDR3 has 18 residues. Trimming shortened V by 0 bases and J by 3 bases, and 19 bases separated the two germline ends. CDR1 SGHRS and CDR2 YFSETQ come from the germline V gene. CDR3 nucleotide sequence: TGCGCCAGCAGCTTGGACCCTCTCGGGCAGGGTAACTACAATGAGCAGTTCTTC. Its translation: CASSLDPLGQGNYNEQFF.

This chain links TRBV5-5 with TRBJ2-5; D is undetermined. This CDR3 region has 15 residues. Germline V CDR1 and CDR2: SGHKS, YYEKEE (reference sequence). Between the trimmed V and J ends, which lost 0 bases and 2 bases, there was a span of 11 bases. CDR3 nucleotides: TGTGCCAGCAGCTTGGAGGGCACCACTCAAGAGACCCAGTACTTC. Translated, it gives CASSLEGTTQETQYF.

This clonotype was recorded a few times. The chain is built from TRBV12-3 or TRBV12-4 and TRBJ1-6; no firm D call. V was trimmed by 6 bases and J by 7 bases, leaving 16 bases between them. This CDR3 comprises 15 residues. CDR3 in amino acids: CASRPMTGGNSPLHF. The CDR3 DNA sequence: TGTGCCAGCAGACCGATGACCGGTGGAAATTCACCCCTCCACTTT.

This chain uses TRBV6-2 or TRBV6-3 with TRBJ1-1, with a weak D call TRBD1 (5 bases). The V gene's germline CDR1 is MNHEY and CDR2 SVGEGT. Trimming stripped 5 bases from V and 1 base from J, with 20 bases between. The CDR3 extends over 17 amino acids. The DNA for the CDR3 is TGTGCCAGCAGTCGGGGCCAGGTGGCGGTCCGGAACACTGAAGCTTTCTTT. Protein product: CASSRGQVAVRNTEAFF.

The chain combines TRBV29-1 with TRBJ2-2; no reliable D call. The V end was cut by 4 bases, the J end by 0 bases, with 6 bases between. From germline, CDR1 is SQVTM and CDR2 ANQGSEA. There are 13 residues in the CDR3. Here the CDR3 reads CSVGSANTGELFF. The CDR3 coding sequence is TGCAGCGTTGGCAGCGCGAACACCGGGGAGCTGTTTTTT.

The chain uses TRBV12-3 or TRBV12-4 and TRBJ1-1; tentative D call: TRBD1 (5 bases). This CDR3 has 14 amino acids. V lost 2 bases, J lost 4 bases, and 11 bases lay in between. The CDR3 region is CASSLSGRATEAFF. The CDR3 bases are TGTGCCAGCAGTTTATCAGGGCGAGCCACTGAAGCTTTCTTT.

The chain combines TRBV12-3 or TRBV12-4 with TRBJ2-2; a possible D gene is TRBD1 (6 bases). Trimming shortened V by 5 bases and J by 6 bases, and 10 bases separated the two germline ends. This CDR3 has 13 amino acids. Here the CDR3 reads CASSEQGPGELFF. The CDR3 DNA sequence: TGTGCCAGCAGTGAGCAGGGGCCCGGGGAGCTGTTTTTT.

CDR3 sequence reads: CASSPLGNQPQHF. In DNA, the CDR3 is TGTGCCAGCAGCCCACTGGGAAATCAGCCCCAGCATTTT. This chain joins TRBV3-1 and TRBJ1-5, with D uncertain. The CDR3 totals 13 residues. The V gene's germline CDR1 is LGHDT and CDR2 YNNKEL (reference sequence). V dropped 4 bases and J dropped 4 bases, with 8 bases sitting between them.

There are a few counts of this clonotype. This chain connects TRBV4-1 to TRBJ2-6; D uncertain. Germline CDR1 reads MGHRA; CDR2 reads YSYEKL. CDR3 length: 16 residues. The V end was cut by 6 bases, the J end by 4 bases, with 16 bases between. CDR3 nucleotides: TGCGCCAGCAGTCCCACGCGACAATCGGGGGCCAACGTCCTGACTTTC. Translation gives CASSPTRQSGANVLTF.

This chain uses TRBV10-3 with TRBJ2-3, with D perhaps TRBD1 or TRBD2 (5 bases each). The CDR3 is 12 residues long. In germline, CDR1 is ENHRY, CDR2 SYGVKD. The V and J ends lost 2 bases and 7 bases respectively, with 7 bases between them. Here the CDR3 DNA reads TGTGCCATCAGTGAGGAGGGGTATACGCAGTATTTT. Its translation: CAISEEGYTQYF.

V usage is TRBV3-1 and J usage is TRBJ2-2, with D perhaps matching TRBD1 (6 bases). Germline CDR1 LGHDT, CDR2 YNNKEL (reference sequence). V was pared by 0 bases and J by 6 bases, with 11 bases between. The CDR3 covers 15 residues. The CDR3 DNA reads as TGTGCCAGCAGCCAAGAATATTGGGGGCCCGGGGAGCTGTTTTTT. It specifies CASSQEYWGPGELFF.

The V call is TRBV11-3, the J call TRBJ2-2, with 15 positions matching TRBD2. The CDR3 loop spans 21 amino acids. Germline V gene lookup returns CDR1 SGHNT and CDR2 YENEEA. Unmatched junction bases numbered 19, after V lost 5 bases and J lost 6 bases. The CDR3 sequence is CASSPLGLAGGPSLRAGELFF. The CDR3 region has the DNA TGTGCCAGCAGCCCGCTCGGACTAGCGGGGGGGCCAAGTCTCCGGGCCGGGGAGCTGTTTTTT.

The J gene is TRBJ2-1, the V gene TRBV11-3; TRBD2 agrees at 7 bases. Unmatched junction bases numbered 11, after V lost 5 bases and J lost 7 bases. The CDR3 covers 15 residues. CDR1 and CDR2 from the germline V gene are SGHNT and YENEEA. CDR3 residues: CASSPRAWTSNEQFF. The CDR3 bases are TGTGCCAGCAGCCCACGTGCGTGGACTAGTAATGAGCAGTTCTTC.

This clonotype appeared many times. The chain employs TRBV27 and TRBJ2-1; 9 bases map to TRBD2. V lost 10 bases, J lost 3 bases, and 19 bases stayed unmatched. The CDR3 consists of 18 residues. The V gene's germline CDR1 is MNHEY and CDR2 SMNVEV (reference sequence). The CDR3 nucleotides are TGTGCCACCAGGGGACTCGGGACTAGCTTTAAGGACTACAATGAGCAGTTCTTC. Amino acid sequence: CATRGLGTSFKDYNEQFF.

This clonotype was observed a few times. The chain couples TRBV9 to TRBJ2-5; possibly TRBD1 or TRBD2 for D (6 bases each). CDR1 SGDLS and CDR2 YYNGEE come from the germline V gene. This CDR3 is 15 amino acids long. The V end was cut by 1 base, the J end by 5 bases, with 15 bases between. In DNA, the CDR3 is TGTGCCAGCAGCGTATTCGGGGGCCGGGGGGAGACCCAGTACTTC. Its translation: CASSVFGGRGETQYF.

The V call is TRBV27, the J call TRBJ2-5; possibly TRBD2 for D (5 bases). The ends were cut back, 2 bases at V and 5 bases at J, with 12 bases in the middle. Germline CDR1 reads MNHEY; CDR2 reads SMNVEV (reference sequence). The CDR3 covers 14 residues. DNA for the CDR3: TGTGCCAGCAGTTTAGGAGGTCCTTCCGAGACCCAGTACTTC. Its protein is CASSLGGPSETQYF.

This clonotype was detected ten times or more. The chain combines TRBV7-9 with TRBJ1-4, with 10 bases identical to TRBD1. The J segment lost 7 bases and the V segment lost 5 bases, leaving 4 bases of the junction unmatched. The CDR3 runs 14 residues. CDR1 is SEHNR and CDR2 is FQNEAQ in the germline V gene (reference sequence). CDR3 DNA sequence: TGTGCCAGCAGCCGGACAGGGGGTCGTGAAAAACTGTTTTTT. Amino acids: CASSRTGGREKLFF. Full variable domain (remainder filled in from reference TRBV7-9 and TRBJ1-4): DTGVSQNPRHKITKRGQNVTFRCDPISEHNRLYWYRQTLGQGPEFLTYFQNEAQLEKSRLLSDRFSAERPKGSFSTLEIQRTEQGDSAMYLCASSRTGGREKLFFGSGTQLSVL.

This clonotype was recorded a few times. The chain carries TRBV20-1 and TRBJ2-5; 8 bases are shared with TRBD1. The CDR3 contains 14 residues. V shed 5 bases and J 5 bases; nucleotides not matched to a gene: 10. The germline CDR1 and CDR2 sequences are DFQATT and SNEGSKA (reference sequence). CDR3 region: CSADARTGSETQYF. CDR3 nucleotides: TGCAGTGCTGACGCCCGGACAGGGTCGGAGACCCAGTACTTC.

The chain has TRBV4-2 and TRBJ2-1; D possibly uses TRBD1 or TRBD2 (5 bases each). The CDR3 extends over 16 amino acids. Trimming cost V 0 bases and J 3 bases, with 12 bases left between them. The germline gives CDR1 LGHNA, CDR2 YNFKEQ. CDR3 in DNA: TGTGCCAGCAGCCAAGATAGGGACCTGAGCTACAATGAGCAGTTCTTC. Protein: CASSQDRDLSYNEQFF.

This clonotype was counted ten times or more. The rearrangement uses TRBV5-5 and TRBJ2-1, with 8 positions matching TRBD1. The ends lost 0 bases at V and 0 bases at J; junction bases unmatched: 2. This CDR3 has 16 amino acids. Germline V gene data show CDR1 as SGHKS and CDR2 as YYEKEE (reference sequence). The CDR3: CASSLAQGVSYNEQFF. CDR3 sequence (DNA): TGTGCCAGCAGCTTGGCACAGGGGGTCTCCTACAATGAGCAGTTCTTC.

The rearrangement joins TRBV7-6 to TRBJ2-1; 12 nucleotides align to TRBD1. Trimming took 1 base from V and 8 from J; bases not matched to a gene: 3. Germline assignment: CDR1 SGHVS and CDR2 FNYEAQ. The CDR3 length is 15 residues. This CDR3 reads CASSLGGTGGHEQFF. The CDR3 DNA sequence: TGTGCCAGCAGCTTAGGGGGGACAGGGGGCCATGAGCAGTTCTTC.